The rows below give T cell receptor beta chains drawn from one sample of a study of radiation and T cells in renal cell carcinoma. The method was immunoSEQ multiplex PCR; TCRdb's version includes in-frame clones alone and lacks a portion of them. The table lists 150,000 or so clones, 80% to 90% of them singletons. Here the sequenced sample was blood, taken from a patient whose treatment included radiotherapy and nephrectomy. These receptors came from a woman aged 50 to 60 with renal cell carcinoma. Each CDR3 is given with its conserved first and last residue. D genes are given only for firm matches. Rows give clone size only sometimes, using once, few, many, or a class for an expanded clone.

D gene,V gene,J gene,clone size,CDR3 DNA,CDR3 protein
.,TRBV7-7,TRBJ2-7,.,TGTGCTAGCAGCTTATCGGGAAACTACGAGCAGTACTTC,CASSLSGNYEQYF
.,TRBV29-1,TRBJ1-2,.,TGCAGCGTCCCGTTGCCGGCTAACTATGGCTACACCTTC,CSVPLPANYGYTF
.,TRBV6-5,TRBJ1-5,.,TGTGCCAGCAGGAACCTCGGGGAGAATCAGCCCCAGCATTTT,CASRNLGENQPQHF
TRBD2,TRBV2,TRBJ2-1,.,TGTGCCAGCAGGCGGGAGGACTTACCCTCCTACAATGAGCAGTTCTTC,CASRREDLPSYNEQFF
.,TRBV5-1,TRBJ2-3,.,TGCGCCAGCAGCCCATCTCGGGACCGCACAGATACGCAGTATTTT,CASSPSRDRTDTQYF
.,TRBV5-1,TRBJ2-5,.,TGCGCCAGCAGCAGGGGACTCCTTCAAGAGACCCAGTACTTC,CASSRGLLQETQYF
.,TRBV15,TRBJ2-3,.,TGTGCCACCAGCAGAGTGGTCCACGACTTCAATACGCAGTATTTT,CATSRVVHDFNTQYF
.,TRBV5-1,TRBJ1-6,.,TGCGCCAGCAGTCAGGGTGATAATTCACCCCTCCACTTT,CASSQGDNSPLHF
TRBD1,TRBV19,TRBJ1-2,.,TGTGCCAGTAGCACCCTAAGATCGCTGGGACAGACACCCACCTATGGCTACACCTTC,CASSTLRSLGQTPTYGYTF
.,TRBV23-1,TRBJ1-1,.,TGCGCCAGCAGTCAAAGTCCCACAAATGAAGCTTTCTTT,CASSQSPTNEAFF
.,TRBV11-2,TRBJ2-7,.,TGTGCCAGCAGCCCCGACACATACAGCTCCTCCTACGAGCAGTACTTC,CASSPDTYSSSYEQYF
TRBD1,TRBV9,TRBJ1-2,.,TGTGCCAGCAGCGGACTTGGACAGGGATGGGGTGGCTACACCTTC,CASSGLGQGWGGYTF
TRBD1,TRBV7-2,TRBJ2-2,.,TGTGCCAGCAGCTTAAGCAGGGGGATCACCGGGGAGCTGTTTTTT,CASSLSRGITGELFF
TRBD1,TRBV6-5,TRBJ1-1,.,TGTGCCAGCAGTTACCGGGACAGTGAAGCTTTCTTT,CASSYRDSEAFF
TRBD2,TRBV5-1,TRBJ2-2,once,TGCGCCAGCAGCCGGCGATCCGGGACTAGCGGGGGCCCGAACACCGGGGAGCTGTTTTTT,CASSRRSGTSGGPNTGELFF
TRBD1,TRBV5-8,TRBJ1-1,.,TGTGCCAGCAGCGACAGGGGCGGCACTGAAGCTTTCTTT,CASSDRGGTEAFF